The entry below gives a single T cell receptor beta chain sequence along with its context. Its antigen is not known. Time point indicated: week 35, safety follow-up. Every vaccination contained 300 ug of the mutant IDH1 20-mer peptide and was paired with topical imiquimod. The entry originates in a study of a mutant IDH1 vaccine in newly diagnosed glioma. Study as a whole: Vaccine dosing followed radiotherapy by 4-6 weeks, or accompanied temozolomide cycles. Treated patients, averaging around 40 years, were roughly 60% male and about 38% female.

CDR1 is LNHDA and CDR2 is SQIVND in the germline V gene (reference sequence). V lost 8 bases and J lost 2, with 16 bases in between. The CDR3 is 14 amino acids. Produced via immunoSEQ multiplex PCR; TCRdb's table is partial and in-frame only. The sample yields approximately 43,000 clones, 85% to 90% seen once. This chain uses TRBV19 with TRBJ2-7; D is perhaps TRBD2 (6 bases). This sequence was found in a man aged 35 to 55 with glioma. The input for sequencing was PBMCs, taken from a glioma patient whose treatment included an IDH1 peptide vaccine. The DNA for the CDR3 is TGTGCCAGTTGTCATTCCGGGAGTACCTACGAGCAGTACTTC. Translating it yields CASCHSGSTYEQYF.